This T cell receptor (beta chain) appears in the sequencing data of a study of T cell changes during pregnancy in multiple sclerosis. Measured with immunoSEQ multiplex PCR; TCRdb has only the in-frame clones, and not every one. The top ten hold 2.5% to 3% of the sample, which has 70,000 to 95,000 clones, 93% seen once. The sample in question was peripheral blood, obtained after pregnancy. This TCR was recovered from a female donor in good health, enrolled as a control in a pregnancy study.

The CDR3 spells CASSEPARGMNEQFF. The DNA of the CDR3 is TGTGCCAGTAGTGAACCGGCCAGGGGAATGAATGAGCAGTTCTTC. This chain links TRBV19 with TRBJ2-1; possible D gene TRBD1, 6 bases. There are 15 residues in the CDR3. CDR1 and CDR2 from the germline V gene are LNHDA and SQIVND (reference sequence). V shed 5 bases and J shed 7 bases, with 18 bases lying between them.